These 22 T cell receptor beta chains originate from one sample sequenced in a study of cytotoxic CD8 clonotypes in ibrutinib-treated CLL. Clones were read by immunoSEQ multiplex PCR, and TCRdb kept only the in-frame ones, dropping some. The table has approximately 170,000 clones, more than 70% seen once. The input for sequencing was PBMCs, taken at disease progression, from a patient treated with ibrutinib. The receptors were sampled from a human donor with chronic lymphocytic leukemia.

This CDR3 reads CASSNSGRSDEQFF. The CDR3 nucleotides are TGTGCCAGCAGCAATTCGGGCCGGAGCGATGAGCAGTTCTTC. This chain joins TRBV6-5 and TRBJ2-1, with unresolved D. Trimming stripped 6 bases from V and 8 bases from J, with 17 bases between. The CDR3 is made up of 14 amino acids. Per germline, CDR1 MNHEY and CDR2 SVGAGI.

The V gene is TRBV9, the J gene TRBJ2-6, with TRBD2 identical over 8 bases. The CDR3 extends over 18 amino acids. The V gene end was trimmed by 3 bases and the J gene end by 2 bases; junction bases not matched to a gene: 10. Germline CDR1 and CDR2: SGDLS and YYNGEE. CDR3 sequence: CASSAPGTRSAGANVLTF. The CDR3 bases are TGTGCCAGCAGCGCCCCCGGGACTAGGTCGGCTGGGGCCAACGTCCTGACTTTC.

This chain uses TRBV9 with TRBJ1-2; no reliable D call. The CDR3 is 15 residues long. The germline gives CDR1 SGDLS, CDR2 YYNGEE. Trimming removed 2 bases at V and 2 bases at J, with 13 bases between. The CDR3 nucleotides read TGTGCCAGCAGCGTTGACGGCAGGCCAAACTATGGCTACACCTTC. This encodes CASSVDGRPNYGYTF.

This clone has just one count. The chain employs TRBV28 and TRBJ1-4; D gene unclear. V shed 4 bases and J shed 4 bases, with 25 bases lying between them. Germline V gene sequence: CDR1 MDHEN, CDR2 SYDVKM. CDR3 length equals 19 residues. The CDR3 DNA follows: TGTGCCAGCAGTTACACGTTCGGTGGGATTTTTGTTGGTAATGAAAAACTGTTTTTT. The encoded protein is CASSYTFGGIFVGNEKLFF.

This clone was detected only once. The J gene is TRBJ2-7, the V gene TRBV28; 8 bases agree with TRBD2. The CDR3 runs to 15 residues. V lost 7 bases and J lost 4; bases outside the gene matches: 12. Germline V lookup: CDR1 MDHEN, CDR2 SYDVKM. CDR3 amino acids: CASKVSGTSIYEQYF. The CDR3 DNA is TGTGCCAGCAAAGTTTCCGGGACTAGTATTTACGAGCAGTACTTC.

The CDR3 nucleotides read TGTGCCAGCAGCTTGACAGCGGGTCCCTACAATGAGCAGTTCTTC. Its translation is CASSLTAGPYNEQFF. The rearrangement joins TRBV5-6 to TRBJ2-1, with D possibly matching TRBD2 (6 bases). Germline loops: CDR1 SGHDT, CDR2 YYEEEE. The CDR3 runs to 15 residues. V lost 1 base and J 2 bases, leaving 10 bases between the germline ends.

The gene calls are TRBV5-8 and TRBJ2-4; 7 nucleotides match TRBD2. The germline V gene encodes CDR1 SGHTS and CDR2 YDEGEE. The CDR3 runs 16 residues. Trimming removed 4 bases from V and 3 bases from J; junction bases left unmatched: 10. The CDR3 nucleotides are TGTGCCAGCAGCCCCAGCTGGGGGGGAGGCAAAAACATTCAGTACTTC. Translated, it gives CASSPSWGGGKNIQYF.

The CDR3 loop reads CSVEVSRDQPQHF. For the CDR3, the DNA is TGCAGCGTTGAGGTTTCCCGAGACCAGCCCCAGCATTTT. This chain links TRBV29-1 with TRBJ1-5, with D unclear. Germline CDR1 SQVTM, CDR2 ANQGSEA. Trimming removed 3 bases from V and 7 bases from J, with 13 bases in between. The CDR3 length is 13 residues. The full variable domain, its missing parts supplied by reference TRBV29-1 and TRBJ1-5, is SAVISQKPSRDICQRGTSLTIQCQVDSQVTMMFWYRQQPGQSLTLIATANQGSEATYESGFVIDKFPISRPNLTFSTLTVSNMSPEDSSIYLCSVEVSRDQPQHFGDGTRLSIL.

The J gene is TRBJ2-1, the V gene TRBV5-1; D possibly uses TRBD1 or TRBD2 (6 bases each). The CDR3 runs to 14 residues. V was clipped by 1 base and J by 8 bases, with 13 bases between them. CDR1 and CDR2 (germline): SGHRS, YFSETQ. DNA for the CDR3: TGCGCCAGCAGCTTGTACGGGGGCTCGGATGAGCAGTTCTTC. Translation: CASSLYGGSDEQFF.

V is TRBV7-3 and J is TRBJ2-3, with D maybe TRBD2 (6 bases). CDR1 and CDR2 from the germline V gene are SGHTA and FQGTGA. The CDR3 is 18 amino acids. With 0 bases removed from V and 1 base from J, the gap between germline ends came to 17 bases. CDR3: CASSLTPTGASGTDTQYF. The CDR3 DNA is TGTGCCAGCAGCTTAACCCCGACTGGGGCTAGCGGCACAGATACGCAGTATTTT. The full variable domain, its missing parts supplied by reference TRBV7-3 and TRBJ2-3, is GAGVSQTPSNKVTEKGKYVELRCDPISGHTALYWYRQSLGQGPEFLIYFQGTGAADDSGLPNDRFFAVRPEGSVSTLKIQRTERGDSAVYLCASSLTPTGASGTDTQYFGPGTRLTVL.

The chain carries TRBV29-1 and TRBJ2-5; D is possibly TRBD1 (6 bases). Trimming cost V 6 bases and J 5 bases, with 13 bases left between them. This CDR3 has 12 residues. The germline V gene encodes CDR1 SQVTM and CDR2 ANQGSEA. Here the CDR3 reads CSVTGFLETQYF. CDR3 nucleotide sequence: TGCAGCGTAACAGGGTTTTTGGAGACCCAGTACTTC.

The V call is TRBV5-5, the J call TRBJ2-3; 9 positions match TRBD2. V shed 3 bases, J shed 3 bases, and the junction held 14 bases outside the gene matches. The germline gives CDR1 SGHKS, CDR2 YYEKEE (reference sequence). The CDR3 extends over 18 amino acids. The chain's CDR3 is CASSSDTPGLAPTDTQYF. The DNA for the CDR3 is TGTGCCAGCAGCTCGGACACTCCGGGACTAGCTCCGACAGATACGCAGTATTTT.

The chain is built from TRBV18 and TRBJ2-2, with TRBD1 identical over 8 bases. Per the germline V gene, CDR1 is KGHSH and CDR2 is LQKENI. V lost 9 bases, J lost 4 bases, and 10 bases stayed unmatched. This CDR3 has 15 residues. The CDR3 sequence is CASRTGTGSTGELFF. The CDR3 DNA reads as TGTGCCAGTCGGACCGGGACAGGTTCCACCGGGGAGCTGTTTTTT.

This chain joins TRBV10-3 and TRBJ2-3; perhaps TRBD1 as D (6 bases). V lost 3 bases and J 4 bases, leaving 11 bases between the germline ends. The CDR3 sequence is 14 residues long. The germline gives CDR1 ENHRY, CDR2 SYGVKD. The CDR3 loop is CAISDRGGADTQYF. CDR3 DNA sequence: TGTGCCATCAGTGACAGGGGTGGTGCAGATACGCAGTATTTT.

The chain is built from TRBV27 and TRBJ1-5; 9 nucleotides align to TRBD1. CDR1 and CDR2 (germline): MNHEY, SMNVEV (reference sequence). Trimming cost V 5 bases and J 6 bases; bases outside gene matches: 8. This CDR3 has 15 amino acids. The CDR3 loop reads CASSPRTGVSQPQHF. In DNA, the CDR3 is TGTGCCAGCAGTCCGAGGACAGGGGTTAGTCAGCCCCAGCATTTT.

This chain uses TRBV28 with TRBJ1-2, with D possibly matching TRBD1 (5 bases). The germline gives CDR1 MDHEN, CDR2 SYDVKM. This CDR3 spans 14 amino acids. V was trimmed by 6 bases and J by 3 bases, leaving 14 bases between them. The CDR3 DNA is TGTGCCAGCAGACTTGAGTCGACAGACTATGGCTACACCTTC. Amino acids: CASRLESTDYGYTF.

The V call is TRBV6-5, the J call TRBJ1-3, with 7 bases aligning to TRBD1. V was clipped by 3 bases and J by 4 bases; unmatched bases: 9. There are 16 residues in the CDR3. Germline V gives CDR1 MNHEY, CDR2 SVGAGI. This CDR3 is CASSYRHTGEGNTIYF. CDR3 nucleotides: TGTGCCAGCAGTTATCGCCATACAGGGGAAGGAAACACCATATATTTT.

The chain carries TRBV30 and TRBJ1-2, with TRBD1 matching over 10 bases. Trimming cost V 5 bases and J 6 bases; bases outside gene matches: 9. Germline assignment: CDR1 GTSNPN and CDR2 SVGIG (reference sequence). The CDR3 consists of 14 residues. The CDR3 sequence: CAWGEGQGFDGYTF. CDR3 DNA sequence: TGTGCCTGGGGGGAGGGACAGGGGTTCGATGGCTACACCTTC.

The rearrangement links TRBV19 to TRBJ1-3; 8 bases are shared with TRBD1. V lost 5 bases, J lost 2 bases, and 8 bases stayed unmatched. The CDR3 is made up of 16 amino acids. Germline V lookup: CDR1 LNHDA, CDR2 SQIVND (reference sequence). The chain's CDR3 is CASSPPGQGAGNTIYF. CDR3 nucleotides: TGTGCCAGTAGTCCCCCTGGACAGGGCGCTGGAAACACCATATATTTT.

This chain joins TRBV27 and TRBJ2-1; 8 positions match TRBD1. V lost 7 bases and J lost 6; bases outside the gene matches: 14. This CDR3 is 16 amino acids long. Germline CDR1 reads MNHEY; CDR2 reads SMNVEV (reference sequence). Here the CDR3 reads CASTRPDPGGFNEQFF. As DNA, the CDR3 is TGTGCCAGCACCAGACCGGATCCAGGGGGCTTCAATGAGCAGTTCTTC.

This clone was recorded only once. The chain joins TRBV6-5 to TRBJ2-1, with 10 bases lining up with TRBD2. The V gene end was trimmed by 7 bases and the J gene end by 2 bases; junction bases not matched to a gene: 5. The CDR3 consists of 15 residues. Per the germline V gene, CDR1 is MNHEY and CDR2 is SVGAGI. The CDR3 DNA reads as TGTGCCAGCAACGGAGCGGGAGGGCCCTACAATGAGCAGTTCTTC. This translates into CASNGAGGPYNEQFF.

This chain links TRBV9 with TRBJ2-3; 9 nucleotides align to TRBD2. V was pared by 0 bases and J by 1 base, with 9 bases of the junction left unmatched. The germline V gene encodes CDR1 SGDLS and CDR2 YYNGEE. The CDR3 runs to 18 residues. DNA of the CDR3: TGTGCCAGCAGCGTAGGATCCCTAGCGGGAACTGGCACAGATACGCAGTATTTT. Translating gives CASSVGSLAGTGTDTQYF.